The text below deals with one T cell receptor beta chain. Its antigen is unknown. The record originates from a study of beta chain features in type 1 diabetes. The study's findings and limits: All four CD4+ subsets of Type 1 diabetes patients contained TCRB CDR3s that were moderately but significantly shorter.

Germline CDR1 is SNHLY and CDR2 is FYNNEI. V was shortened by 1 base and J by 7 bases, with 13 bases between the two germline ends. CDR3 length equals 14 residues. As every portion of the isolated RNA was reverse transcribed, the sequencing read expressed TCRB transcripts. Clones were sequenced by immunoSEQ multiplex PCR, and TCRdb holds only the in-frame ones, with some missing. The table lists 130,000 to 150,000 clones, about 13% of them singletons, with approximately 1.3% in the top ten. The rearrangement uses TRBV2 and TRBJ1-2, with D unresolved. Input material: central memory CD4+ T cells from blood. This receptor was identified in a man aged 18 to 29 with type 1 diabetes. CDR3 amino acids: CASSEDRSSGGYTF. In DNA form, the CDR3 reads TGTGCCAGCAGTGAAGACAGATCCTCCGGTGGCTACACCTTC.